This TCR beta chain was observed in a study of OX40 agonist ivuxolimab in advanced cancers. Broader study findings: Both CD4+ and CD8+ T cell populations in blood had undergone clonal expansion by week 6 at 0.1 to 3.0 mg/kg. CD4+ T cells averaged fewer expanded clones than CD8+ T cells. In the 0.1-3.0 mg/kg groups, partial responders showed among the lowest expansion.

Sequencing used immunoSEQ multiplex PCR; TCRdb keeps in-frame clones, though not all of them. The table includes some 86,000 clones, around 94% detected once. A note on this clone: Its antigen is unknown.

Trimming left V 4 bases short and J 5 bases short, with 8 bases between. Germline values: CDR1 SGHAT, CDR2 FQDESV (reference sequence). The CDR3 loop spans 13 amino acids. This sequence was found in an adult with an advanced solid tumor such as melanoma, head and neck, liver or kidney cancer. The sample in question was CD4+ or CD8+ T cells sorted from blood, obtained in a trial of the OX40 agonist ivuxolimab. The rearrangement links TRBV11-1 to TRBJ2-2; TRBD2 might be the D (5 bases). Here the CDR3 reads CASSWRWTGELFF. The CDR3 DNA reads TGTGCCAGCAGCTGGAGGTGGACCGGGGAGCTGTTTTTT.